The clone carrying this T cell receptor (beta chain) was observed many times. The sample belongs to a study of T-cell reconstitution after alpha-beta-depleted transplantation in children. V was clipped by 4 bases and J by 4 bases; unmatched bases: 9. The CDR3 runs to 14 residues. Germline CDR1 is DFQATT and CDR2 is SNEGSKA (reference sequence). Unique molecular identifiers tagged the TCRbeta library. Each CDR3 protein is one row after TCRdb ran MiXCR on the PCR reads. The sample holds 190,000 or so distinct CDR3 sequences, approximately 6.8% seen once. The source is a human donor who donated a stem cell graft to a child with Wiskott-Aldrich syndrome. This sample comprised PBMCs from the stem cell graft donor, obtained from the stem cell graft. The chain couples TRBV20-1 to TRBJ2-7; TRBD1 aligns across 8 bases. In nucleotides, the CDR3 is TGCAGTGCTATTAAGGACAGGGTCTTTTACGAGCAGTACTTC. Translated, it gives CSAIKDRVFYEQYF.